Listed below are T cell receptor beta chains from one sample, sequenced in a study of T cells after yellow fever vaccination. TCRdb independently ran MiXCR on the 5' RACE reads; one entry per CDR3 protein. The table shows about 320,000 distinct CDR3 sequences, with around 10% occurring only once. The sample consisted of CD4+ T cells sorted from PBMCs, taken 45 days after the yellow fever booster vaccination. The receptors were sampled from a man aged 18 to 30 who received the YFV17D yellow fever vaccine. CDR3s include the opening cysteine and the closing phenylalanine or tryptophan. Size values are once, few and many counts, or a class for expanded clones, and some rows have none.

cdr3_aa cdr3_length v_call clone_size j_call
CASRPGQGVNEQFF 14 TRBV12-3/TRBV12-4 many TRBJ2-1
CASSQGILTAEAFF 14 TRBV4-2 few TRBJ1-1
CASSFDRGLGNYGYTF 16 TRBV2 few TRBJ1-2
CASSSDGRGQPQHF 14 TRBV2 few TRBJ1-5
CASPWGASGANVLTF 15 TRBV7-9 few TRBJ2-6
CASSGTWSGYEQYF 14 TRBV12-3/TRBV12-4 few TRBJ2-7
CASSFGRQTYNYGYTF 16 TRBV7-9 NA TRBJ1-2
CASSQAGDRFDIQYF 15 TRBV18 few TRBJ2-4
CASSPGQSQPQHF 13 TRBV12-3/TRBV12-4 NA TRBJ1-5
CASRPREVYNEQFF 14 TRBV28 few TRBJ2-1
CASSQDPHRRTGPGNEQFF 19 TRBV4-3 NA TRBJ2-1
CASSQGSGADQPQHF 15 TRBV4-2 NA TRBJ1-5
CSALLQGAKGYTF 13 TRBV20-1 NA TRBJ1-2
CASSLGAGINEKLFF 15 TRBV4-3 NA TRBJ1-4
CASSPLAGTDTQYF 14 TRBV11-1 many TRBJ2-3
CASSQDLLGSSYEQYF 16 TRBV4-2 few TRBJ2-7
CSVPSTQGALQNQPQHF 17 TRBV29-1 few TRBJ1-5
CASSPSGGNRETQYF 15 TRBV3-1 few TRBJ2-5
CASSSLAGDDNEQFF 15 TRBV7-3 NA TRBJ2-1
CASASGPSTDTQYF 14 TRBV12-3/TRBV12-4 many TRBJ2-3
CASRPGGVSNQPQHF 15 TRBV12-3/TRBV12-4 few TRBJ1-5
CASSSTGGMGNTEAFF 16 TRBV5-1 few TRBJ1-1
CASSQDLGTGHNEQFF 16 TRBV4-3 few TRBJ2-1
CASSLAPPGQGHNEQFF 17 TRBV5-1 many TRBJ2-1
CASTPNTGELFF 12 TRBV12-3/TRBV12-4 many TRBJ2-2
CAISGGGTDTQYF 13 TRBV10-3 many TRBJ2-3
CASSDRTRESPLHF 14 TRBV12-3/TRBV12-4 few TRBJ1-6
CASSLGRHLNSPLHF 15 TRBV5-6 NA TRBJ1-6
CASSLGDGVGNTIYF 15 TRBV5-1 many TRBJ1-3
CATSTGGAETQYF 13 TRBV19 NA TRBJ2-5
CASSGNDQPQHF 12 TRBV12-3/TRBV12-4 many TRBJ1-5
CASSYSYREKLFF 13 TRBV6-5 NA TRBJ1-4
CASRKGPGELFF 12 TRBV5-1 NA TRBJ2-2
CASSVDPSARGTEAFF 16 TRBV9 few TRBJ1-1
CASVGYNEQFF 11 TRBV6-6 many TRBJ2-1
CASSLAETSPLHF 13 TRBV11-1 NA TRBJ1-6
CASSPDYAEQYF 12 TRBV12-3/TRBV12-4 NA TRBJ2-7
CSARPGPFGYNSPLHF 16 TRBV20-1 few TRBJ1-6
CASSEGKGGGDVDTQYF 17 TRBV10-2 many TRBJ2-3
CASSSTRSTDTQYF 14 TRBV5-8 few TRBJ2-3
CAWDTSSGNTIYF 13 TRBV30 many TRBJ1-3
CASSQASQGAISYGYTF 17 TRBV4-3 few TRBJ1-2
CASSVAGQGMSDTQYF 16 TRBV9 few TRBJ2-3
CASSPGQGTPLHF 13 TRBV3-1 many TRBJ1-6
CASSYPVTSGGAKNIQYF 18 TRBV6-2/TRBV6-3 few TRBJ2-4
CASSSSDGLWNEQFF 15 TRBV5-1 many TRBJ2-1
CARETQRNQPQHF 13 TRBV7-3 many TRBJ1-5
CSVSGRGGQPQHF 13 TRBV20-1 NA TRBJ1-5
CASSSFGSDSGANVLTF 17 TRBV7-8 few TRBJ2-6
CSAIEVVGANVLTF 14 TRBV20-1 NA TRBJ2-6
CASSAQTVSEQYF 13 TRBV9 NA TRBJ2-7
CASSPTRDSPAQYF 14 TRBV7-2 few TRBJ2-5
CASSLGGQQGQQPQHF 16 TRBV5-1 few TRBJ1-5
CASSLLGGLDEKLFF 15 TRBV5-1 NA TRBJ1-4